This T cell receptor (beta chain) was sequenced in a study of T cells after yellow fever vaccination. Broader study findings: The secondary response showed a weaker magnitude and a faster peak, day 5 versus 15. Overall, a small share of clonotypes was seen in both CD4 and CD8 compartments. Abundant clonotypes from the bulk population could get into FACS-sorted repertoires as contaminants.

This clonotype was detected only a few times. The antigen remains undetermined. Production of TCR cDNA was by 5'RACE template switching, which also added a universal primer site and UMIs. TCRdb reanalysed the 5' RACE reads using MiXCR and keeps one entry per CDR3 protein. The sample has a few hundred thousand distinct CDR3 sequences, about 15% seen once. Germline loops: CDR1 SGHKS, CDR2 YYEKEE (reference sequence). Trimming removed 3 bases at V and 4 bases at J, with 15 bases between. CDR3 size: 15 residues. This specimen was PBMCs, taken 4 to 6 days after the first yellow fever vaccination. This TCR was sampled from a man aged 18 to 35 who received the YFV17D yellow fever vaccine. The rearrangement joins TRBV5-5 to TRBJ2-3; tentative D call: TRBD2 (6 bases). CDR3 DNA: TGTGCCAGCAGCTGGGACTTGGCGGTCGCAGATACGCAGTATTTT. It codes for CASSWDLAVADTQYF.